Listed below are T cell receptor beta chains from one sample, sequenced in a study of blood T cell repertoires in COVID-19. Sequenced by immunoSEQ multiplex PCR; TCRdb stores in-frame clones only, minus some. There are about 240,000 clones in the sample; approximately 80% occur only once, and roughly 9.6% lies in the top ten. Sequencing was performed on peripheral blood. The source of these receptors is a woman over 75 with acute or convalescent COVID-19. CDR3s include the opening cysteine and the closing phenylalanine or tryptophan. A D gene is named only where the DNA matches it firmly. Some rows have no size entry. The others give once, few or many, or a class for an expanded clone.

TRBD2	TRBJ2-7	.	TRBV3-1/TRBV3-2	TGTGCCAGCAGCCGGTTAGCGGGGGGCGCGTACGAGCAGTACTTC	CASSRLAGGAYEQYF
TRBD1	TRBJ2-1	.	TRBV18	TGTGCCAGCTCACCCCCAGGGGGTAACGAAAATGAGCAGTTCTTC	CASSPPGGNENEQFF
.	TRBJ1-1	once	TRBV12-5	TGTGCTAGTGGTTTCAAGGCAGGGAACACTGAAGCTTTCTTT	CASGFKAGNTEAFF
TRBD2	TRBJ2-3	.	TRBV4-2	TGTGCCAGCAGCCAACGGACTAGCGGGGGGAGCACAGATACGCAGTATTTT	CASSQRTSGGSTDTQYF
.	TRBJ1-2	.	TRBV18	TGTGCCAGCTCAACGCAGGACATAGGGTACTATGGCTACACCTTC	CASSTQDIGYYGYTF
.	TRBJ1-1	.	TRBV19	TGTGCCAGTATCGGAGGGAGGGAAGCTTTCTTT	CASIGGREAFF
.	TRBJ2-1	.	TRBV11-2	TGTGCCAGCAGCTCCCCGGGGATCCACAATGAGCAGTTCTTC	CASSSPGIHNEQFF
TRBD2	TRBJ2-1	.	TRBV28	TGTGCCAGCAGTCCGAGCGGGGGGGCGTACAATGAGCAGTTCTTC	CASSPSGGAYNEQFF
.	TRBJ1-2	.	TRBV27	TGTGCCAGCAGTTTGCAACAGGGCTATGGCTACACCTTC	CASSLQQGYGYTF
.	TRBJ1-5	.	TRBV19	TGTGCCAGTAGTGAGGGAGTAAATCAGCCCCAGCATTTT	CASSEGVNQPQHF
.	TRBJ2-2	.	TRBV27	TGTGCCAGCTCCCCTCGGGCCGGGGAGCTGTTTTTT	CASSPRAGELFF
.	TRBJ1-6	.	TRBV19	TGTGCCAGTATCATGGGGCAGGGAAAGAATTCACCCCTCCACTTT	CASIMGQGKNSPLHF
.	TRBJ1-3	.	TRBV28	TGTGCCAGCAGTTTTCGGGGGGCTTTAGGAGGAAACACCATATATTTT	CASSFRGALGGNTIYF
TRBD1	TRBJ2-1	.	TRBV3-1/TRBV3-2	TGTGCCAGCAGCCCTCGACAGGGGAAGGGTGAGCAGTTCTTC	CASSPRQGKGEQFF
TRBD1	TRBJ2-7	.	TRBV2	TGTGCCGGGGACAGGCCTCCCTACGAGCAGTACTTC	CAGDRPPYEQYF
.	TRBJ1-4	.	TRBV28	TGTGCCAGCAGTTTACCGGGGTTGACTAATGAAAAACTGTTTTTT	CASSLPGLTNEKLFF
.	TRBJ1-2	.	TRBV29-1	TGCAGCGTGACCGACAGCCTCTATGGCTACACCTTC	CSVTDSLYGYTF
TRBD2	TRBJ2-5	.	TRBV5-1	TGCGCCAGCAGCCCCGGGAGGGCAGGGCTCCAAGAGACCCAGTACTTC	CASSPGRAGLQETQYF
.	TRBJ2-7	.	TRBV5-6	TGTGCCAGCAGCCCTAGGGCAGGGATCTCCTACGAGCAGTACTTC	CASSPRAGISYEQYF
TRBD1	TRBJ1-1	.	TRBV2	TGTGCCAGCAGCGGACAGGGGGTTAACACTGAAGCTTTCTTT	CASSGQGVNTEAFF
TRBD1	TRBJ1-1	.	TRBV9	TGTGCCAGCAGGGGGACAGCGGGTGGTGAAGCTTTCTTT	CASRGTAGGEAFF
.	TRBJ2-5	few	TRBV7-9	TGTGCCAGCAGGTCAGGGGTAGTAGAGACCCAGTACTTC	CASRSGVVETQYF
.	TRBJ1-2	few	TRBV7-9	TGTGCCAGCAGGAAAACAGGATATCCTGGCTACACCTTC	CASRKTGYPGYTF
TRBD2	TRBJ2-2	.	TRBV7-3	TGTGCCAGCAGCCCCCTCCCCGCCACTAGCGGGGGGGCCGGGGAGCTGTTTTTT	CASSPLPATSGGAGELFF
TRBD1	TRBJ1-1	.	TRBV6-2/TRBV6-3	TGTGCCAGCAGTTACACAACGACAGGGCATACTGAAGCTTTCTTT	CASSYTTTGHTEAFF
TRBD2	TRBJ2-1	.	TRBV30	TGTGCCTGGTACCCTAGCGGGTACTACAATGAGCAGTTCTTC	CAWYPSGYYNEQFF
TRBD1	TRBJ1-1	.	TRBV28	TGTGCCAGCAGACGACAGGGGATCACTGAAGCTTTCTTT	CASRRQGITEAFF
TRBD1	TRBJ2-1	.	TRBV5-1	TGCGCCAGCAGCTACGGGACAGGGGACTCCAATGAGCAGTTCTTC	CASSYGTGDSNEQFF
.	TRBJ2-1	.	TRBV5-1	TGCGCCAGCAGCTTTGGGCCGGGGTCCTACAATGAGCAGTTCTTC	CASSFGPGSYNEQFF
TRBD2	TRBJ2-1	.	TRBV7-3	TGTGCCAGTTCGATGAGCGGGGGGGCACTGAATGAGCAGTTCTTC	CASSMSGGALNEQFF
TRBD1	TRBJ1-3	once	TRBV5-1	TGCGCCAGCAGTCCCGGGACAGGGGCTGGAAACACCATATATTTT	CASSPGTGAGNTIYF
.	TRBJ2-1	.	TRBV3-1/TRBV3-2	TGTGCCAGCAGCCCCGAGGGAGGCTACAATGAGCAGTTCTTC	CASSPEGGYNEQFF
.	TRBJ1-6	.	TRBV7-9	TGTGCCAGCAGCTTAGGGGCGGGGCCCCCTGGAAATTCACCCCTCCACTTT	CASSLGAGPPGNSPLHF
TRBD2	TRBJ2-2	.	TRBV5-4	TGTGCCAGCAGTCCTAGCGGGGGGAGGAACACCGGGGAGCTGTTTTTT	CASSPSGGRNTGELFF
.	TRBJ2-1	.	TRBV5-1	TGCGCCAGCAGCCCCGGTGTAGCGGACAATGAGCAGTTCTTC	CASSPGVADNEQFF
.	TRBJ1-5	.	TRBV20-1	TGCAGTGCTGGGGGGCAGCCCCAGCATTTT	CSAGGQPQHF
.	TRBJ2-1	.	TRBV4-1	TGCGCCAGCAGCCAAGGGTCGGGGTTGGATGAGCAGTTCTTC	CASSQGSGLDEQFF
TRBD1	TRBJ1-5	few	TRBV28	TGTGCCAGCAGTTACAGGGGAGAAAGCAATCAGCCCCAGCATTTT	CASSYRGESNQPQHF
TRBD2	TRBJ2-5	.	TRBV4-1	TGCGCCAGCAGCCAATTTCCGGGACTAGAGTACCAAGAGACCCAGTACTTC	CASSQFPGLEYQETQYF
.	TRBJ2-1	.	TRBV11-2	TGTGCCAGCAGCTTAGGCGGAGGGGGGGGCATCTACAATGAGCAGTTCTTC	CASSLGGGGGIYNEQFF